This TCR beta chain was obtained from a study of T-cell memory formation after mild COVID-19. This CDR3 comprises 11 residues. The V end was cut by 6 bases, the J end by 8 bases, with 11 bases between. On this clonotype: Its antigen is as yet unknown.

Regarding the study as a whole: A subset of responding clones appeared in pre-infection memory, suggesting cross-reactive memory joined.

Constant-segment primers served in 5'RACE that generated TCR alpha and TCR beta cDNA libraries bearing sample barcodes and UMIs. TCRdb reprocessed the 5' RACE reads with MiXCR, giving one entry per CDR3 protein. Here the sample spans some 320,000 distinct CDR3 sequences, approximately 15% being singletons. The V and J genes are TRBV12-3 or TRBV12-4 and TRBJ2-7, with D unclear. The clonotype was recovered from a man between 18 and 35 years old who had mild COVID-19 (a few samples of this study predate the infection). Cell type and time point are not known. What was sequenced was PBMCs or a T cell subset sorted from them (not recorded which). CDR3 coding DNA: TGTGCCAGCAGCACAGACGCTAAGCAGTACTTC. Protein sequence: CASSTDAKQYF.